What follows are 27 T cell receptor beta chains derived from one specimen sequenced in a study of cytomegalovirus exposure and HLA in healthy donors. PCR primers comprised 60 Vbeta and 13 Jbeta primers. TCRdb's table, derived via immunoSEQ multiplex PCR, lists solely in-frame clones and lacks some. Of approximately 200,000 clones in the sample, around 81% were seen once. Specimen: PBMCs. The receptor source for this set is a young woman in good health and CMV-seropositive.

V usage is TRBV5-4 and J usage is TRBJ1-1; 8 bases are shared with TRBD1. Germline V gives CDR1 SGHNT, CDR2 YYREEE (reference sequence). The CDR3 is made up of 14 amino acids. V was pared by 3 bases and J by 3 bases, with 4 bases of the junction left unmatched. The CDR3 nucleotides are TGTGCCAGCAGCTCACAGGGGGAAGACACTGAAGCTTTCTTT. This codes for CASSSQGEDTEAFF. Combining the CDR3 with reference TRBV5-4 and TRBJ1-1 gives the whole variable domain ETGVTQSPTHLIKTRGQQVTLRCSSQSGHNTVSWYQQALGQGPQFIFQYYREEENGRGNFPPRFSGLQFPNYSSELNVNALELDDSALYLCASSSQGEDTEAFFGQGTRLTVV.

The chain recombines TRBV21-1 with TRBJ1-2; TRBD1, the D gene given by the table, was not confirmed from the DNA. TRBV21-1 is reported as a pseudogene. This CDR3 is 13 amino acids long. The CDR3 coding sequence is TGTGCCAGCAGCACGAAACCAGGGTATGGCTACACCTTC. Translated, it gives CASSTKPGYGYTF.

This clone showed up just a few times. The CDR3 sequence: CASSLRTGGAYNEQFF. For the CDR3, the DNA is TGTGCCAGCAGCTTACGGACGGGGGGTGCCTACAATGAGCAGTTCTTC. The chain is built from TRBV7-3 and TRBJ2-1, with 7 bases identical to TRBD2. The CDR3 extends over 16 amino acids. The V gene end was trimmed by 2 bases and the J gene end by 2 bases; junction bases not matched to a gene: 6. Germline V CDR1 and CDR2: SGHTA, FQGTGA.

V usage is TRBV30 and J usage is TRBJ1-1; D is undetermined. There are 13 residues in the CDR3. Trimming removed 1 base from V and 1 base from J, with 7 bases in between. Germline CDR1 is GTSNPN and CDR2 is SVGIG (reference sequence). The CDR3 coding sequence is TGTGCCTGGAGTGCGCAGAAGAACACTGAAGCTTTCTTT. This sequence encodes CAWSAQKNTEAFF. The full variable domain, rest sourced from reference TRBV30 and TRBJ1-1, is SQTIHQWPATLVQPVGSPLSLECTVEGTSNPNLYWYRQAAGRGLQLLFYSVGIGQISSEVPQNLSASRPQDRQFILSSKKLLLSDSGFYLCAWSAQKNTEAFFGQGTRLTVV.

The chain combines TRBV27 with TRBJ1-3; no clear D gene. V was cut by 5 bases and J by 0 bases, with 8 bases left in between. Germline lookup yields CDR1 MNHEY and CDR2 SMNVEV (reference sequence). The CDR3 has 14 residues. The CDR3 region has the DNA TGTGCCAGCAGTGACACCCGCTCTGGAAACACCATATATTTT. Protein: CASSDTRSGNTIYF.

This clone has only a few counts. The rearrangement links TRBV30 to TRBJ2-3; 10 bases match TRBD2. The V segment lost 0 bases and the J segment 6 bases; nucleotides outside the gene matches: 3. CDR1 GTSNPN and CDR2 SVGIG come from the germline V gene (reference sequence). The CDR3 extends over 14 amino acids. CDR3 residues: CAWSVKAGGDTQYF. The CDR3 nucleotides read TGTGCCTGGAGTGTAAAAGCGGGAGGGGATACGCAGTATTTT.

The chain combines TRBV11-2 with TRBJ2-3; D is uncertain. Germline V gene data show CDR1 as SGHAT and CDR2 as FQNNGV. Trimming stripped 7 bases from V and 3 bases from J, with 17 bases between. The CDR3 contains 15 residues. CDR3 region: CASTTLRSRTDTQYF. The CDR3 DNA reads TGTGCCAGCACCACCTTGCGGAGTAGGACAGATACGCAGTATTTT.

The chain joins TRBV4-2 to TRBJ2-7, with D possibly matching TRBD1 (6 bases). This CDR3 spans 15 amino acids. CDR1 and CDR2 (germline): LGHNA, YNFKEQ. The V end was cut by 1 base, the J end by 3 bases, with 13 bases between. CDR3 region: CASSQGGTGRYEQYF. The CDR3 DNA reads TGTGCCAGCAGCCAAGGAGGTACAGGGCGCTACGAGCAGTACTTC.

The J gene is TRBJ1-5, the V gene TRBV30; unclear D gene. This CDR3 has 14 amino acids. The germline gives CDR1 GTSNPN, CDR2 SVGIG (reference sequence). V gave up 0 bases and J gave up 11 bases, with 17 bases separating them. The CDR3 nucleotides are TGTGCCTGGAGTGTGGAGGAAGGCTTAGATGCCCAGCATTTT. It encodes CAWSVEEGLDAQHF.

The gene calls are TRBV19 and TRBJ2-3; 12 bases align to TRBD2. V dropped 1 base and J dropped 1; count of bases not matched to a gene: 0. The CDR3 totals 16 residues. Per germline, CDR1 LNHDA and CDR2 SQIVND (reference sequence). CDR3 residues: CASSIGLAGGTDTQYF. The DNA of the CDR3 is TGTGCCAGTAGTATAGGACTAGCGGGGGGCACAGATACGCAGTATTTT.

This chain uses TRBV6-6 with TRBJ1-2, with 8 bases identical to TRBD1. The length of the CDR3 is 14 residues. Per germline, CDR1 MNHNY and CDR2 SVGAGI (reference sequence). The J segment lost 4 bases and the V segment lost 6 bases, leaving 7 bases of the junction unmatched. CDR3 sequence: CASRPGQGSYGYTF. The CDR3 nucleotides are TGTGCCAGCAGACCCGGACAGGGCAGCTATGGCTACACCTTC.

The V gene is TRBV7-9, the J gene TRBJ2-7; TRBD2 matches at 8 bases. J gave up 2 bases and V 5 bases, and 11 bases lay outside the gene matches. Germline CDR1 SEHNR, CDR2 FQNEAQ (reference sequence). The CDR3 covers 16 residues. CDR3 nucleotide sequence: TGTGCCAGCAGCACCGGGGGGGGGAACCTTACCTACGAGCAGTACTTC. This encodes CASSTGGGNLTYEQYF. The entire variable domain, with the rest obtained from reference TRBV7-9 and TRBJ2-7, is as follows: DTGVSQNPRHKITKRGQNVTFRCDPISEHNRLYWYRQTLGQGPEFLTYFQNEAQLEKSRLLSDRFSAERPKGSFSTLEIQRTEQGDSAMYLCASSTGGGNLTYEQYFGPGTRLTVT.

The chain couples TRBV7-2 to TRBJ2-5, with TRBD1 as a possible D gene (6 bases). The CDR3 loop spans 14 amino acids. The V end was cut by 4 bases, the J end by 5 bases, with 14 bases between. Per the germline V gene, CDR1 is SGHTA and CDR2 is FQGNSA. The CDR3 protein is CASSYTGIRETQYF. The DNA for the CDR3 is TGTGCCAGCAGCTACACAGGGATTAGGGAGACCCAGTACTTC.

The rearrangement links TRBV6-5 to TRBJ1-5, with TRBD1 matching 8 bases. CDR3 size: 16 residues. Germline values: CDR1 MNHEY, CDR2 SVGAGI. Trimming at V came to 2 bases and at J to 4 bases, leaving 7 bases not matched to a gene. CDR3 residues: CASSYPPDRENQPQHF. The CDR3 nucleotides read TGTGCCAGCAGTTACCCCCCGGACAGGGAAAATCAGCCCCAGCATTTT.

The chain joins TRBV25-1 to TRBJ2-4, with TRBD2 identical over 7 bases. This CDR3 spans 13 amino acids. Trimming cost V 6 bases and J 6 bases; bases outside gene matches: 5. CDR1 is MGHDK and CDR2 is SYGVNS in the germline V gene. Written as DNA, the CDR3 is TGTGCCAGCAGAGGGGACTACCCAAACATTCAGTACTTC. Its protein is CASRGDYPNIQYF.

The rearrangement links TRBV10-2 to TRBJ1-2, with TRBD1 as a possible D gene (5 bases). V lost 7 bases and J lost 4, with 13 bases in between. The CDR3 has 13 amino acids. Germline CDR1 reads WSHSY; CDR2 reads SAAADI. The CDR3 DNA reads as TGCGCCAGCACCCGAGCGGGGGTCTATGGCTACACCTTC. This codes for CASTRAGVYGYTF.

A word on this clone: Other DNA sequences within the sample encode an identical CDR3. This chain connects TRBV15 to TRBJ1-4; D perhaps matches TRBD1 (5 bases). Germline V gives CDR1 LNHNV, CDR2 YYDKDF (reference sequence). V lost 4 bases and J lost 5, with 17 bases in between. The CDR3 covers 16 residues. The CDR3 spells CATSIDSGNGNEKLFF. The DNA of the CDR3 is TGTGCCACCAGCATTGACTCAGGGAACGGGAATGAAAAACTGTTTTTT.

The rearrangement links TRBV9 to TRBJ1-1; a possible D gene is TRBD1 (5 bases). The V end was cut by 2 bases, the J end by 1 base, with 15 bases between. CDR1 is SGDLS, CDR2 YYNGEE, per germline. This CDR3 is built from 16 residues. This CDR3 is CASSVGAGLWNTEAFF. The DNA of the CDR3 is TGTGCCAGCAGCGTTGGGGCAGGGCTTTGGAACACTGAAGCTTTCTTT.

V usage is TRBV28 and J usage is TRBJ2-2, with 12 nucleotides matching TRBD2. From germline, CDR1 is MDHEN and CDR2 SYDVKM. The V segment lost 4 bases and the J segment 6 bases; nucleotides outside the gene matches: 6. CDR3 length: 16 residues. The CDR3 DNA reads TGTGCCAGCAGTTCCCCTAGCGGGGGGGCACCCGGGGAGCTGTTTTTT. Encoded protein: CASSSPSGGAPGELFF.

V usage is TRBV6-6 and J usage is TRBJ2-1; D might be TRBD1 (7 bases). The CDR3 extends over 16 amino acids. Germline CDR1 is MNHNY and CDR2 is SVGAGI (reference sequence). Trimming took 0 bases from V and 3 from J, leaving 12 bases between them. The CDR3 sequence is CASSYSTQGGYNEQFF. For the CDR3, the DNA is TGTGCCAGCAGTTACTCAACGCAGGGGGGCTACAATGAGCAGTTCTTC.

In DNA, the CDR3 is TGTGCCTGGAGTGTACTAGGTGAAAAACTGTTTTTT. Its protein is CAWSVLGEKLFF. The V gene is TRBV30, the J gene TRBJ1-4; no firm D call. CDR3 length: 12 residues. The V end lost 0 bases, the J end lost 7 bases, and 6 bases lay between the germline ends. Germline loops: CDR1 GTSNPN, CDR2 SVGIG (reference sequence).

The chain has TRBV6-4 and TRBJ2-3, with TRBD2 matching over 7 bases. Germline-derived CDR1 and CDR2 are MRHNA and SNTAGT. Trimming removed 3 bases from V and 2 bases from J; junction bases left unmatched: 8. The CDR3 length is 16 residues. CDR3 coding DNA: TGTGCCAGCAGTGAAACCAGCGGGGATTCCACAGATACGCAGTATTTT. Translated, it gives CASSETSGDSTDTQYF.

This clone was found a few times. The chain recombines TRBV4-3 with TRBJ1-3; a weak D match, TRBD1 (5 bases). The CDR3 sequence is 16 residues long. The V and J ends lost 4 bases and 5 bases respectively, with 18 bases between them. In germline, CDR1 is LGHNA, CDR2 YSLEER. The CDR3 protein is CASSPKPWGVRNTIYF. CDR3 coding DNA: TGCGCCAGCAGCCCTAAGCCCTGGGGGGTCCGAAACACCATATATTTT.

This rearrangement joins TRBV30 to TRBJ1-2; 7 bases agree with TRBD1. The CDR3 sequence is 16 residues long. The germline gives CDR1 GTSNPN, CDR2 SVGIG (reference sequence). Unmatched junction bases numbered 14, after V lost 0 bases and J lost 7 bases. As DNA, the CDR3 is TGTGCCTGGAGTGTACGACGTACAGGGGACCTTTCTGGCTACACCTTC. As protein: CAWSVRRTGDLSGYTF. The full variable domain, completed using reference TRBV30 and TRBJ1-2, is SQTIHQWPATLVQPVGSPLSLECTVEGTSNPNLYWYRQAAGRGLQLLFYSVGIGQISSEVPQNLSASRPQDRQFILSSKKLLLSDSGFYLCAWSVRRTGDLSGYTFGSGTRLTVV.

The J gene is TRBJ2-5, the V gene TRBV4-1; D not certain. This CDR3 has 15 amino acids. Germline loops: CDR1 MGHRA, CDR2 YSYEKL. V was trimmed by 0 bases and J by 1 base, leaving 9 bases between them. DNA of the CDR3: TGCGCCAGCAGCCAAGATTACAGCCTCCAAGAGACCCAGTACTTC. Protein product: CASSQDYSLQETQYF.

This clone appeared a single time. The V call is TRBV6-5, the J call TRBJ1-5; D remains ambiguous. Trimming removed 6 bases from V and 5 bases from J, with 11 bases in between. Germline V lookup: CDR1 MNHEY, CDR2 SVGAGI. This CDR3 has 13 amino acids. This CDR3 reads CASSRGVDQPQHF. CDR3 DNA sequence: TGTGCCAGCAGCCGGGGAGTGGATCAGCCCCAGCATTTT.

The J gene is TRBJ2-1, the V gene TRBV5-5, with TRBD1 as a possible D gene (6 bases). Per germline, CDR1 SGHKS and CDR2 YYEKEE (reference sequence). The CDR3 length is 14 residues. Trimming cost V 4 bases and J 1 base, with 9 bases left between them. The CDR3 spells CASSAGQSYNEQFF. The CDR3 DNA sequence: TGTGCCAGCAGCGCAGGACAGTCCTACAATGAGCAGTTCTTC.